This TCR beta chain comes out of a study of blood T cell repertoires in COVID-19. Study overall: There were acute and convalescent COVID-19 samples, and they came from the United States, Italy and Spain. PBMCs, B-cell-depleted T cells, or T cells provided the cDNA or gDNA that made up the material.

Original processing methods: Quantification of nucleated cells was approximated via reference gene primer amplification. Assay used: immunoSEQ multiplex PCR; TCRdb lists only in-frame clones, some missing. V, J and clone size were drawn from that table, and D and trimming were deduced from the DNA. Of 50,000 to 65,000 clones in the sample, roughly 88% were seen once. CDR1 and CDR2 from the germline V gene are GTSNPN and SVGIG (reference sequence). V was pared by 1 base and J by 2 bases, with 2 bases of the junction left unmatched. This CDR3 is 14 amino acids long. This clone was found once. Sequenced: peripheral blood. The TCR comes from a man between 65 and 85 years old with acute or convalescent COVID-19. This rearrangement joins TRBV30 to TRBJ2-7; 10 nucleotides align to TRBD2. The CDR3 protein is CAWSEGTSAYEQYF. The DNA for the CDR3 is TGTGCCTGGAGTGAGGGGACTAGCGCCTACGAGCAGTACTTC. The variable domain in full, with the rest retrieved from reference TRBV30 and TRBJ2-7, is SQTIHQWPATLVQPVGSPLSLECTVEGTSNPNLYWYRQAAGRGLQLLFYSVGIGQISSEVPQNLSASRPQDRQFILSSKKLLLSDSGFYLCAWSEGTSAYEQYFGPGTRLTVT.